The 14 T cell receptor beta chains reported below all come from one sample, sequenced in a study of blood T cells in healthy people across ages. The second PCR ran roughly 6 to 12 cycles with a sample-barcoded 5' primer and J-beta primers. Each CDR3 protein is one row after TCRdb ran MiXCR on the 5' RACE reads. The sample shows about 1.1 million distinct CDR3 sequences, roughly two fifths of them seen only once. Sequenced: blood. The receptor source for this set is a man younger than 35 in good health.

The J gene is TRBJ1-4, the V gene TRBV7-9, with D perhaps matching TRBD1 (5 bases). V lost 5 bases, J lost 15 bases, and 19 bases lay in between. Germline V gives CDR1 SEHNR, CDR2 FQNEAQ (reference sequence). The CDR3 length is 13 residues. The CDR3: CASSALGLRGVFF. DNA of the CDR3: TGTGCCAGCAGCGCCCTCGGGCTCCGGGGGGTGTTTTTT. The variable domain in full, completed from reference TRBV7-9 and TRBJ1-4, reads DTGVSQNPRHKITKRGQNVTFRCDPISEHNRLYWYRQTLGQGPEFLTYFQNEAQLEKSRLLSDRFSAERPKGSFSTLEIQRTEQGDSAMYLCASSALGLRGVFFGSGTQLSVL.

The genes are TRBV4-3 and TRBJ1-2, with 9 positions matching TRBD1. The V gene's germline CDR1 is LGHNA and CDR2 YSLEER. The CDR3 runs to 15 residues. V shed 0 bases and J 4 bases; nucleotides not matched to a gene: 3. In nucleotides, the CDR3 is TGCGCCAGCAGCCAAGACGCGGGACAGGGCTATGGCTACACCTTC. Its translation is CASSQDAGQGYGYTF.

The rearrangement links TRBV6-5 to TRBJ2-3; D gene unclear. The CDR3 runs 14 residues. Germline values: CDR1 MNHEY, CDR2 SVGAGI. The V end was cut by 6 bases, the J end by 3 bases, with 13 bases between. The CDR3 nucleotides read TGTGCCAGCAGAGGCGAAGGCGTAACAGATACGCAGTATTTT. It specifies CASRGEGVTDTQYF.

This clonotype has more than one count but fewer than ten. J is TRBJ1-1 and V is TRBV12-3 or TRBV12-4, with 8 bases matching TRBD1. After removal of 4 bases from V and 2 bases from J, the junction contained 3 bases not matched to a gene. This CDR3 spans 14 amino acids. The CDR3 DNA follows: TGTGCCAGCAGTTGGACAGGGATCAACACTGAAGCTTTCTTT. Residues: CASSWTGINTEAFF.

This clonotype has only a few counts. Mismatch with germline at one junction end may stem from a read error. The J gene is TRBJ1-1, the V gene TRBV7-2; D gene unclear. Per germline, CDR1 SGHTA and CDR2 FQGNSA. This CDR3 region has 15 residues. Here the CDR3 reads CASSLAGSVNTEAFF. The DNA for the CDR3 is TGCGCCAGCAGCTTGGCGGGGTCGGTGAACACTGAAGCTTTCTTT. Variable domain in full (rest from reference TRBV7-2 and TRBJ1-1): GAGVSQSPSNKVTEKGKDVELRCDPISGHTALYWYRQSLGQGLEFLIYFQGNSAPDKSGLPSDRFSAERTGGSVSTLTIQRTQQEDSAVYLCASSLAGSVNTEAFFGQGTRLTVV.

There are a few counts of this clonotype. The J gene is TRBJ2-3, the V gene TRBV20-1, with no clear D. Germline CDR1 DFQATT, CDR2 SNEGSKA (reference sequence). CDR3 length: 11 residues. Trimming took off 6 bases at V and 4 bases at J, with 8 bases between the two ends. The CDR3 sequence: CSASFPDTQYF. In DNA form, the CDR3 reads TGCAGTGCGAGCTTTCCAGATACGCAGTATTTT.

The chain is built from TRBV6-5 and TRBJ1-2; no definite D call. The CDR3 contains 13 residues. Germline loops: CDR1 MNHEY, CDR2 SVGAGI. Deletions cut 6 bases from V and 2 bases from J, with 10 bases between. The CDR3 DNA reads TGTGCCAGCAGGAGAGACGGAAACTATGGCTACACCTTC. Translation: CASRRDGNYGYTF.

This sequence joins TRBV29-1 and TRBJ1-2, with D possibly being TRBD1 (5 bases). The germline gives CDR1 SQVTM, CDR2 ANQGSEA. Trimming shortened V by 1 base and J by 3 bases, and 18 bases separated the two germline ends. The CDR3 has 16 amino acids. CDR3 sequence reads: CSVEGPGSGHHYGYTF. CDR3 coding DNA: TGCAGCGTTGAAGGCCCGGGGTCAGGGCACCACTATGGCTACACCTTC. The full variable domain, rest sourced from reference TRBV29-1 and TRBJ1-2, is SAVISQKPSRDICQRGTSLTIQCQVDSQVTMMFWYRQQPGQSLTLIATANQGSEATYESGFVIDKFPISRPNLTFSTLTVSNMSPEDSSIYLCSVEGPGSGHHYGYTFGSGTRLTVV.

The CDR3 region is CSARELSGGLDTQYF. The CDR3 DNA sequence: TGCAGTGCTAGGGAACTTAGCGGGGGATTGGATACGCAGTATTTT. This chain joins TRBV20-1 and TRBJ2-3, with 9 bases fitting TRBD2. Germline CDR1 is DFQATT and CDR2 is SNEGSKA (reference sequence). V gave up 3 bases and J gave up 6 bases; unmatched junction bases: 10. The CDR3 has 15 residues.

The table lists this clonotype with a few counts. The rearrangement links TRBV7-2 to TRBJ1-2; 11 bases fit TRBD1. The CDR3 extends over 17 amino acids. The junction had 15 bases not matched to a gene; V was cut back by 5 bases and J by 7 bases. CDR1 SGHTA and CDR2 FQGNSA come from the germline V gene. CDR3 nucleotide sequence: TGTGCCAGCAGCCCCTCCCCGGGGACAGGGGGACTAAGTGGCTACACCTTC. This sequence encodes CASSPSPGTGGLSGYTF.

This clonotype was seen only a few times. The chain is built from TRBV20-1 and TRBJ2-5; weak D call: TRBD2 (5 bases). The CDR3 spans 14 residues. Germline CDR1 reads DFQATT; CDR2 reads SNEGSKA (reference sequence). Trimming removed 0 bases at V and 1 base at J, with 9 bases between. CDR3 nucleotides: TGCAGTGCTAGAGAAGGGAGTACCCAAGAGACCCAGTACTTC. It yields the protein CSAREGSTQETQYF.

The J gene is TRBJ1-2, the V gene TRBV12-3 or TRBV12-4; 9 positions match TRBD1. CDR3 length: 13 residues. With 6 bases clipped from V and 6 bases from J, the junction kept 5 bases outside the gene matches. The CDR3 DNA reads TGTGCCAGCAGGTCGGGACAGGGAAATGGCTACACCTTC. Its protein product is CASRSGQGNGYTF.

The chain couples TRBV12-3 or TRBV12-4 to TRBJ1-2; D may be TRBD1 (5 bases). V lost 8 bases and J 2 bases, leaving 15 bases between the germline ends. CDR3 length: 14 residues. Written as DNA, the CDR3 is TGTGCCAGCCATGCCGGGACGGAAAACTATGGCTACACCTTC. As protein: CASHAGTENYGYTF.

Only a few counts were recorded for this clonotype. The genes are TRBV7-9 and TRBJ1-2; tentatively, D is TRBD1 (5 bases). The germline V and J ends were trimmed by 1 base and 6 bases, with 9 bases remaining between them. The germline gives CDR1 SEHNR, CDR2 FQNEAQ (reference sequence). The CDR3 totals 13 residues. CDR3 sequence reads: CASSLVGGDGYTF. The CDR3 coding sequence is TGTGCCAGCAGCTTAGTGGGAGGGGATGGCTACACCTTC.